This T cell receptor (beta chain) was captured by sequencing in a study of control samples from healthy donors and cancer patients. Clones were sequenced by immunoSEQ multiplex PCR, and TCRdb holds only the in-frame ones, with some missing. The data show some 94,000 clones, with about 88% seen just once and about 10% held by the top ten. Germline V CDR1 and CDR2: SGHTA, FQGTGA. The CDR3 runs to 13 residues. Trimming pared 5 bases from V and 3 bases from J, leaving 9 bases between. The sequence came from a woman aged 45-65 years with colorectal cancer. The V call is TRBV7-3, the J call TRBJ2-3, with D possibly being TRBD2 (5 bases). The sample comprised PBMCs. The CDR3 nucleotides read TGTGCCAGCAGCGTGGACTTGACAGATACGCAGTATTTT. Its protein product is CASSVDLTDTQYF.